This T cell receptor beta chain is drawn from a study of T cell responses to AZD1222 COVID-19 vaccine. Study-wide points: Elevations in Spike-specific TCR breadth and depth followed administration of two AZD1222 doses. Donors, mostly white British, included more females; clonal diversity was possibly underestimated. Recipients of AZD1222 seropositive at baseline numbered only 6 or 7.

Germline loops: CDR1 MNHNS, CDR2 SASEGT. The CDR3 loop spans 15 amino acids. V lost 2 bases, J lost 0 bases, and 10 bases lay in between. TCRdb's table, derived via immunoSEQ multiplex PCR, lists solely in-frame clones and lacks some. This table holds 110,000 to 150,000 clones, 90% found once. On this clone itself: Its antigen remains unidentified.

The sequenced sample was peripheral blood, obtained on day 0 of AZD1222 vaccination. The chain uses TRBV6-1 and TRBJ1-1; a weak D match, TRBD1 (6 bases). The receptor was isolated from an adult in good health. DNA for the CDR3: TGTGCCAGCAGTGAAAACGGGGGCTTGAACACTGAAGCTTTCTTT. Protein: CASSENGGLNTEAFF.